Sequencing of this TCR beta chain was carried out in a study of technical replicates of blood from a few donors. Profiled with immunoSEQ multiplex PCR; TCRdb holds only in-frame clones, not every one. The table includes about 73,000 clones, 93% detected once. The germline V gene has CDR1 SGHAT and CDR2 FQNNGV. This CDR3 has 12 amino acids. Trimming removed 2 bases from V and 1 base from J, with 3 bases in between. This TCR came from a human donor in good health. This chain links TRBV11-2 with TRBJ2-7; D is uncertain. The sequencing sample was made of T cells isolated from PBMCs. CDR3 amino acids: CASSLRSYEQYF. Written as DNA, the CDR3 is TGTGCCAGCAGCTTACGGTCCTACGAGCAGTACTTC.